This TCR beta chain was identified in a study of shared clonotypes between healthy human individuals. General observations from the study: Naive CD4 clonotypes overlapped across a few donors at roughly 5.1%.

The trim removed 4 bases at V and 0 bases at J, leaving 5 bases unmatched. The CDR3 is 15 amino acids. Germline values: CDR1 SGHRS, CDR2 YFSETQ. A note on this clone: What it binds is unknown.

Genomic DNA (from each subset) was split evenly across several immunoSEQ plates. Data came from immunoSEQ multiplex PCR; TCRdb stores just in-frame clones and leaves some out. The sample consists of 1,500,000 or so clones, approximately 98.5% of them appearing once. This sequence was found in a man aged 30 to 45 in good health. V usage is TRBV5-1 and J usage is TRBJ1-2; 8 positions match TRBD1. Sequencing was performed on naive CD4+ T cells sorted from blood. Noted subset: CD45RA+ positively selected. CDR3 loop: CASSPTGGPNYGYTF. The CDR3 DNA reads as TGCGCCAGCAGCCCAACAGGGGGTCCTAACTATGGCTACACCTTC.